Listed below are T cell receptor beta chains from one sample, sequenced in a study of T cells after yellow fever vaccination. TCRdb processed the 5' RACE reads anew with MiXCR; each CDR3 protein has one entry. This sample has around 590,000 distinct CDR3 sequences, with around 12% found just once. Sequencing was performed on PBMCs, taken on the day of the yellow fever booster vaccination. These TCRs come from a man aged 30-40 years who received the YFV17D yellow fever vaccine. Each CDR3 is given with its conserved first and last residue. The order of the fields is D gene, clone size, V gene, J gene, CDR3 DNA, CDR3 protein. D genes are given only for firm matches. Size tells how often a clone was seen (once, few, many) or the class of an expanded clone, and some rows leave it out.

TRBD2	few	TRBV5-6	TRBJ2-1	TGTGCCAGCAGCTTCGGCGGGAGGGCAGCAAATGAGCAGTTCTTC	CASSFGGRAANEQFF
-	-	TRBV3-1	TRBJ2-5	TGTGCCAGCAGCCCGGGGCGGGAAGGTACCCAGTACTTC	CASSPGREGTQYF
-	-	TRBV4-2	TRBJ1-1	TGTGCCAGCAGCCAAGTTGCAGTGAACACTGAAGCTTTCTTT	CASSQVAVNTEAFF
TRBD1	few	TRBV11-2	TRBJ2-4	TGTGCCAGCAGCTCCGGGACAGGGGGAGTCTTGGCCAAAAACATTCAGTACTTC	CASSSGTGGVLAKNIQYF
-	-	TRBV5-4	TRBJ2-3	TGTGCCAGCAGCTTCTTGCTGGACCGCAGCACAGATACGCAGTATTTT	CASSFLLDRSTDTQYF
-	-	TRBV7-2	TRBJ1-5	TGTGCCAGCAGCTTAAGTCGGGGACGTCAGCCCCAGCATTTT	CASSLSRGRQPQHF
TRBD1	-	TRBV6-1	TRBJ2-7	TGTGCCAGCAGGTTTCAGACAGGGAGCTCCTACGAGCAGTACTTC	CASRFQTGSSYEQYF
TRBD2	few	TRBV5-1	TRBJ2-5	TGCGCCAGCAGCTTGTCCTTGACTAGCGGGACCCAAGAGACCCAGTACTTC	CASSLSLTSGTQETQYF
TRBD2	few	TRBV5-1	TRBJ2-7	TGCGCCAGCAGCTGGACTGAGCGCGGGAGCTCCTACGAGCAGTACTTC	CASSWTERGSSYEQYF
TRBD2	-	TRBV30	TRBJ2-1	TGTGCCTGGAGTTCCGGGACTAGTGTATACAATGAGCAGTTCTTC	CAWSSGTSVYNEQFF
TRBD2	few	TRBV10-3	TRBJ2-2	TGTGCCACCCTGACTAGCGAGAACACCGGGGAGCTGTTTTTT	CATLTSENTGELFF
-	-	TRBV20-1	TRBJ2-7	TGCAGTGCAAGGTCATACGGGGTCGAGGTAAGACCCTACGAGCAGTACTTC	CSARSYGVEVRPYEQYF
-	few	TRBV7-8	TRBJ2-7	TGTGCCAGCAGCTTAGGGGGCAGGGGGGTCGAGCAGTACTTC	CASSLGGRGVEQYF
TRBD2	-	TRBV20-1	TRBJ2-7	TGCAGCGTCGGACTAGCGGGGGAGCAGTACTTC	CSVGLAGEQYF
TRBD2	few	TRBV11-2	TRBJ2-7	TGTGCCAGCAGCCCTGGGACTAGCGGGGGCTCCTACGAGCAGTACTTC	CASSPGTSGGSYEQYF
-	-	TRBV12-3/TRBV12-4	TRBJ2-1	TGTGCCAGCAGTTTAGTAAGCGAGTACAATGAGCAGTTCTTC	CASSLVSEYNEQFF
TRBD1	many	TRBV29-1	TRBJ1-2	TGCAGCGCGGAGCCGGGACAGGGGCCCTATGGCTACACCTTC	CSAEPGQGPYGYTF
-	-	TRBV7-9	TRBJ2-7	TGTGCCAGCAGCTTCAACAGGGACTCCTACGAGCAGTACTTC	CASSFNRDSYEQYF
TRBD2	-	TRBV20-1	TRBJ2-1	TGCAGTGCTAGCTCCCCCAGCGGGGGCTCCTACAATGAGCAGTTCTTC	CSASSPSGGSYNEQFF
TRBD1	-	TRBV7-3	TRBJ2-1	TGTGCCAGCAGCGCGGGACAGGGGTTTGAGCAGTTCTTC	CASSAGQGFEQFF
TRBD1	-	TRBV25-1	TRBJ2-2	TGTGCCAGCACGGGGACAGGCGTGACCGGGGAGCTGTTTTTT	CASTGTGVTGELFF
-	-	TRBV20-1	TRBJ2-6	TGCTGTGCTCCCCGAGGGATCACCCTCTCTGGGGCCAACGTCCTGACTTTC	CCAPRGITLSGANVLTF